These 19 T cell receptor beta chains were sequenced from one sample in a study of CD8+ T cells in alopecia areata. Extracted from the samples, RNA was reverse transcribed into cDNA to serve as the sequencing template. Profiled with immunoSEQ multiplex PCR; TCRdb holds only in-frame clones, not every one. This sample has about 180,000 clones; 50% to 65% occur once, and the top ten carry approximately 10%. The sample's treatment: oral pan-JAK inhibitor, 5-10 mg twice daily. The sequenced sample was CD8+ T cells sorted from blood, obtained at week 24, from a patient treated with tofacitinib. Source of these receptors: a human donor with alopecia areata.

This clone is a singleton in its sample. The chain links TRBV29-1 to TRBJ1-1; D ambiguous. The V gene lost 8 bases and the J gene lost 5 bases, with 21 bases spanning the gap. Germline V CDR1 and CDR2: SQVTM, ANQGSEA. The CDR3 is made up of 14 amino acids. The CDR3 spells CSNSRSGGGTEAFF. Here the CDR3 DNA reads TGCAGCAACTCCCGGTCGGGCGGAGGGACTGAAGCTTTCTTT.

V gene TRBV7-9 combines with J gene TRBJ2-5; 15 nucleotides agree with TRBD2. The CDR3 sequence is 16 residues long. The V and J ends lost 10 bases and 3 bases, in that order; junction bases with no gene match: 9. Germline V CDR1 and CDR2: SEHNR, FQNEAQ (reference sequence). In nucleotides, the CDR3 is TGTGCCACCTCGAGGACTAGCGGGGGGGATGAAGAGACCCAGTACTTC. Its translation: CATSRTSGGDEETQYF. Complete variable domain (other parts from reference TRBV7-9 and TRBJ2-5): DTGVSQNPRHKITKRGQNVTFRCDPISEHNRLYWYRQTLGQGPEFLTYFQNEAQLEKSRLLSDRFSAERPKGSFSTLEIQRTEQGDSAMYLCATSRTSGGDEETQYFGPGTRLLVL.

The chain is built from TRBV30 and TRBJ2-3; no reliable D call. V was trimmed by 0 bases and J by 0 bases, leaving 13 bases between them. This CDR3 has 16 residues. Germline CDR1 is GTSNPN and CDR2 is SVGIG (reference sequence). In DNA, the CDR3 is TGTGCCTGGAGTGTTTTGGGCAGAACTAGCACAGATACGCAGTATTTT. It codes for CAWSVLGRTSTDTQYF.

The chain links TRBV10-3 to TRBJ1-6, with TRBD1 matching over 10 bases. CDR1 and CDR2 from the germline V gene are ENHRY and SYGVKD. The CDR3 covers 13 residues. V gave up 10 bases and J gave up 7 bases; unmatched junction bases: 4. Here the CDR3 reads CATGQGTNSPLHF. The CDR3 DNA reads as TGTGCCACGGGACAGGGGACGAATTCACCCCTCCACTTT.

The table lists this clone with a count of one. The V call is TRBV2, the J call TRBJ2-7; D uncertain. Germline V CDR1 and CDR2: SNHLY, FYNNEI. Trimming stripped 7 bases from V and 6 bases from J, with 13 bases between. This CDR3 has 12 residues. CDR3 residues: CASIIVEAEQYF. The CDR3 bases are TGTGCCAGCATCATAGTCGAGGCCGAGCAGTACTTC. The complete variable domain, with remaining parts taken from reference TRBV2 and TRBJ2-7, reads EPEVTQTPSHQVTQMGQEVILRCVPISNHLYFYWYRQILGQKVEFLVSFYNNEISEKSEIFDDQFSVERPDGSNFTLKIRSTKLEDSAMYFCASIIVEAEQYFGPGTRLTVT.

The chain couples TRBV5-1 to TRBJ1-1; D may be TRBD1 (5 bases). Between the trimmed V and J ends, which lost 0 bases and 0 bases, there was a span of 21 bases. CDR1 and CDR2 from the germline V gene are SGHRS and YFSETQ. The CDR3 is 19 amino acids. The CDR3 DNA reads TGCGCCAGCAGCTTGGAATTTCGGGCACAGGCTTTGATGAACACTGAAGCTTTCTTT. It is translated as CASSLEFRAQALMNTEAFF. Filled out from reference TRBV5-1 and TRBJ1-1, the complete variable domain reads KAGVTQTPRYLIKTRGQQVTLSCSPISGHRSVSWYQQTPGQGLQFLFEYFSETQRNKGNFPGRFSGRQFSNSRSEMNVSTLELGDSALYLCASSLEFRAQALMNTEAFFGQGTRLTVV.

This chain uses TRBV7-9 with TRBJ2-2, with D possibly matching TRBD2 (5 bases). CDR1 and CDR2 (germline): SEHNR, FQNEAQ (reference sequence). Deletions cut 5 bases from V and 5 bases from J, with 15 bases between. This CDR3 is 15 amino acids long. CDR3 sequence (DNA): TGTGCCAGCAGCGACCTGGGAGCCCTAACCGGGGAGCTGTTTTTT. Protein product: CASSDLGALTGELFF.

The chain uses TRBV19 and TRBJ2-2; 8 bases match TRBD2. This CDR3 comprises 15 residues. The V gene end was trimmed by 5 bases and the J gene end by 7 bases; junction bases not matched to a gene: 9. CDR1 is LNHDA and CDR2 is SQIVND in the germline V gene (reference sequence). Written as DNA, the CDR3 is TGTGCCAGTAGTTATCAGACTAGCGTAAGCGGGGAGCTGTTTTTT. This gives the protein CASSYQTSVSGELFF.

This chain connects TRBV29-1 to TRBJ1-1; no clear D gene. The CDR3 length is 11 residues. Trimming took off 8 bases at V and 5 bases at J, with 12 bases between the two ends. CDR1 is SQVTM, CDR2 ANQGSEA, per germline. CDR3 in amino acids: CSTEGGTEAFF. CDR3 nucleotide sequence: TGCAGCACGGAGGGTGGAACTGAAGCTTTCTTT.

The chain links TRBV6-5 to TRBJ2-5, with a weak D call TRBD2 (5 bases). Trimming left V 8 bases short and J 4 bases short, with 14 bases between. This CDR3 comprises 13 residues. The V gene's germline CDR1 is MNHEY and CDR2 SVGAGI. CDR3 sequence: CASLGDDRETQYF. The CDR3 region has the DNA TGTGCCAGCCTCGGGGATGATAGAGAGACCCAGTACTTC.

The V call is TRBV6-5, the J call TRBJ1-2; 7 bases map to TRBD1. CDR1 and CDR2 (germline): MNHEY, SVGAGI. The CDR3 has 13 residues. Trimming took 4 bases from V and 8 from J; bases not matched to a gene: 7. In DNA, the CDR3 is TGTGCCAGCAGTTCACAACAGGGGAACGGCTACACCTTC. This translates into CASSSQQGNGYTF.

This sequence joins TRBV7-8 and TRBJ2-3; 9 nucleotides line up with TRBD1. Germline trimming cut 5 bases from V and 3 bases from J; bases unmatched to any gene: 15. This CDR3 comprises 18 residues. The V gene's germline CDR1 is SGHVS and CDR2 FQNEAQ. This CDR3 is CASSPRLGGTGWTDTQYF. CDR3 nucleotides: TGTGCCAGCAGCCCCCGCCTTGGGGGGACAGGGTGGACAGATACGCAGTATTTT. The full variable domain, with the rest looked up from reference TRBV7-8 and TRBJ2-3, is GAGVSQSPRYKVAKRGQDVALRCDPISGHVSLFWYQQALGQGPEFLTYFQNEAQLDKSGLPSDRFFAERPEGSVSTLKIQRTQQEDSAVYLCASSPRLGGTGWTDTQYFGPGTRLTVL.

This clone showed up just a few times. CDR3 sequence: CATSGGRSGYEQYF. The CDR3 DNA is TGTGCCACCAGTGGAGGAAGAAGTGGATACGAGCAGTACTTC. The V and J genes are TRBV15 and TRBJ2-7; maybe TRBD2 (5 bases). This CDR3 has 14 amino acids. Germline values: CDR1 LNHNV, CDR2 YYDKDF (reference sequence). V was pared by 6 bases and J by 4 bases, with 16 bases between.

This clone was counted a few times. This chain connects TRBV15 to TRBJ2-7; D is possibly TRBD2 (6 bases). Germline V gene sequence: CDR1 LNHNV, CDR2 YYDKDF (reference sequence). CDR3 length: 15 residues. The V and J ends lost 5 bases and 3 bases respectively, with 17 bases between them. CDR3 DNA sequence: TGTGCCACCAGCTCCGGAGGGGTGAGAAACTACGAGCAGTACTTC. Translation: CATSSGGVRNYEQYF.

The genes are TRBV27 and TRBJ2-3; no clear D gene. Trimming cost V 3 bases and J 4 bases, with 8 bases left between them. Germline loops: CDR1 MNHEY, CDR2 SMNVEV (reference sequence). The CDR3 consists of 13 residues. DNA for the CDR3: TGTGCCAGCAGTTTTTATGGTGCAGATACGCAGTATTTT. This gives the protein CASSFYGADTQYF.

Comments on this clone: This specimen includes other DNA sequences encoding the same CDR3. This rearrangement joins TRBV30 to TRBJ2-7; D unresolved. Trimming cost V 1 base and J 2 bases, with 3 bases left between them. The CDR3 runs 11 residues. Germline V gives CDR1 GTSNPN, CDR2 SVGIG (reference sequence). The CDR3 DNA reads as TGTGCCTGGAGTGAAACCTACGAGCAGTACTTC. This encodes CAWSETYEQYF.

This chain connects TRBV7-9 to TRBJ2-2; D not resolved. V dropped 2 bases and J dropped 4 bases, with 8 bases sitting between them. Looked up from germline, CDR1 is SEHNR and CDR2 is FQNEAQ (reference sequence). The CDR3 is made up of 14 amino acids. The CDR3 reads CASSLPDLTGELFF. Here the CDR3 DNA reads TGTGCCAGCAGCTTACCGGATCTCACCGGGGAGCTGTTTTTT.

The CDR3 reads CASSIRQVGDEQYF. The CDR3 nucleotides read TGTGCCAGTAGTATACGGCAGGTCGGCGACGAGCAGTACTTC. This chain uses TRBV19 with TRBJ2-7; no firm D call. The CDR3 length is 14 residues. Germline values: CDR1 LNHDA, CDR2 SQIVND (reference sequence). Deletions cut 2 bases from V and 5 bases from J, with 13 bases between.

A note on this clone: This CDR3 is also generated by other DNA sequences in the sample. V is TRBV5-6 and J is TRBJ2-7, with D hard to call. V was trimmed by 2 bases and J by 2 bases, leaving 8 bases between them. Germline V gene data show CDR1 as SGHDT and CDR2 as YYEEEE. CDR3 size: 13 residues. CDR3 DNA sequence: TGTGCCAGCAGCTTAGACCGAGCCTACGAGCAGTACTTC. Its protein product is CASSLDRAYEQYF.